The 18 T cell receptor beta chains in this list originate from one sample, sequenced in a study of regulatory T cells in long-lasting Graves disease. Time point specified: persistent/refractory GD, antithyroid drugs over 5 years with positive TRAb. Researchers made the TCR library from RNA that was extracted from PBMCs. TCR beta libraries were built with iRepertoire HTBI primers and Arm-PCR of CDR3 regions. MiXCR, applied by TCRdb to the multiplex PCR reads, yields one record per CDR3 protein. Seen here are approximately 690,000 distinct CDR3 sequences, 30% observed once, and the top ten hold around 42%. Source: peripheral blood mononuclear cells (PBMCs), taken when the disease was refractory, from a patient treated with antithyroid drugs. The receptors stem from a female donor with Graves disease.

This chain uses TRBV11-2 with TRBJ2-2, with TRBD1 matching over 11 bases. With 1 base clipped from V and 5 bases from J, the junction kept 3 bases outside the gene matches. This CDR3 comprises 16 residues. The V gene's germline CDR1 is SGHAT and CDR2 FQNNGV. Here the CDR3 reads CASSLGTGGLTGELFF. The CDR3 coding sequence is TGTGCCAGCAGCTTAGGGACAGGGGGCTTGACCGGGGAGCTGTTTTTT.

This clonotype was counted ten times or more. This chain joins TRBV2 and TRBJ1-1; 10 positions match TRBD1. Germline CDR1 SNHLY, CDR2 FYNNEI. The CDR3 spans 13 residues. After removal of 6 bases from V and 6 bases from J, the junction contained 4 bases not matched to a gene. The chain's CDR3 is CASRDRGRAEAFF. The DNA of the CDR3 is TGTGCCAGCAGGGACAGGGGGAGGGCTGAAGCTTTCTTT.

The chain combines TRBV12-5 with TRBJ1-1; D not resolved. The CDR3 is made up of 11 amino acids. The germline V gene encodes CDR1 LGHNT and CDR2 FRNRAP. V dropped 1 base and J dropped 11 bases, with 8 bases sitting between them. CDR3 sequence: CASGLEIHAFF. The CDR3 coding sequence is TGTGCTAGTGGTTTGGAGATACACGCTTTCTTT.

This chain uses TRBV7-3 with TRBJ2-2; 7 nucleotides match TRBD1. Per germline, CDR1 SGHTA and CDR2 FQGTGA. V shed 6 bases, J shed 2 bases, and the junction held 15 bases outside the gene matches. The CDR3 extends over 18 amino acids. The CDR3, as DNA: TGTGCCAGCAGGATAGAGAGGGAGACAGGGAGAAACACCGGGGAGCTGTTTTTT. Amino acids: CASRIERETGRNTGELFF.

The chain couples TRBV7-2 to TRBJ1-2; tentatively, D is TRBD1 (5 bases). Trimming removed 2 bases from V and 4 bases from J, with 11 bases in between. The CDR3 contains 14 residues. The V gene's germline CDR1 is SGHTA and CDR2 FQGNSA. The DNA of the CDR3 is TGTGCCAGCAGCTTAACCCAGGGCCTCTATGGCTACACCTTC. It codes for CASSLTQGLYGYTF.

The chain is built from TRBV2 and TRBJ2-6, with 7 bases lining up with TRBD2. V gave up 3 bases and J gave up 5 bases; unmatched junction bases: 4. The CDR3 consists of 15 residues. The germline CDR1 and CDR2 sequences are SNHLY and FYNNEI. The CDR3 reads CASSEGGFRANVLTF. The CDR3 coding sequence is TGTGCCAGCAGTGAGGGGGGGTTTAGGGCCAACGTCCTGACTTTC.

This clonotype was detected many times. J is TRBJ1-5 and V is TRBV6-1; weak D call: TRBD1 (5 bases). This CDR3 has 14 residues. Germline V lookup: CDR1 MNHNS, CDR2 SASEGT. V lost 3 bases and J lost 2, with 8 bases in between. The CDR3 reads CASSDQGGNQPQHF. CDR3 nucleotide sequence: TGTGCCAGCAGTGACCAGGGAGGCAATCAGCCCCAGCATTTT.

This clonotype was detected only a few times. V usage is TRBV5-1 and J usage is TRBJ2-2, with 8 bases aligning to TRBD2. V shed 0 bases and J 5 bases; nucleotides not matched to a gene: 3. The germline CDR1 and CDR2 sequences are SGHRS and YFSETQ. The CDR3 is 15 amino acids. Here the CDR3 DNA reads TGCGCCAGCAGCTTGGATGCTAGCGGGACCGGGGAGCTGTTTTTT. It encodes CASSLDASGTGELFF.

This clonotype has just a few counts. The rearrangement links TRBV30 to TRBJ1-3; a weak D match, TRBD1 (6 bases). Trimming removed 7 bases from V and 2 bases from J, with 12 bases in between. The CDR3 is made up of 13 amino acids. Germline CDR1 is GTSNPN and CDR2 is SVGIG (reference sequence). The CDR3 reads CASRGQPGNTIYF. Here the CDR3 DNA reads TGTGCCTCCCGGGGGCAGCCTGGAAACACCATATATTTT.

This chain links TRBV3-1 with TRBJ1-2; 7 bases match TRBD1. The germline V gene has CDR1 LGHDT and CDR2 YNNKEL (reference sequence). With V trimmed by 2 bases and J by 5 bases, 5 bases remained unmatched. The CDR3 has 14 amino acids. The CDR3 protein is CASSQLDREYGYTF. The CDR3 DNA reads as TGTGCCAGCAGCCAACTAGACAGGGAGTATGGCTACACCTTC.

Many counts were recorded for this clonotype. The gene calls are TRBV6-1 and TRBJ1-2; D not certain. The CDR3 loop spans 14 amino acids. Germline V gives CDR1 MNHNS, CDR2 SASEGT. Trimming removed 3 bases from V and 2 bases from J, with 10 bases in between. The CDR3 DNA is TGTGCCAGCAGTGATGGATGGCTCAACTATGGCTACACCTTC. Encoded protein: CASSDGWLNYGYTF.

The table lists this clonotype with many counts. This chain connects TRBV9 to TRBJ1-5, with D uncertain. In germline, CDR1 is SGDLS, CDR2 YYNGEE. The CDR3 has 15 residues. V was shortened by 5 bases and J by 7 bases, with 19 bases between the two germline ends. The CDR3 DNA reads as TGTGCCAGCAGTCTAGAGTCCCCATGGAAGCAGCCCCAGCATTTT. It specifies CASSLESPWKQPQHF.

This clonotype has just a few counts. The chain couples TRBV25-1 to TRBJ1-4, with no clear D. The CDR3 runs 15 residues. Between the trimmed V and J ends, which lost 4 bases and 3 bases, there was a span of 12 bases. CDR1 and CDR2 (germline): MGHDK, SYGVNS. The CDR3 bases are TGTGCCAGCAGTGCCCCCAAGGTAGCTAATGAAAAACTGTTTTTT. It yields the protein CASSAPKVANEKLFF.

This clonotype was counted at least ten times. The chain has TRBV12-3 or TRBV12-4 and TRBJ1-2; 7 bases match TRBD1. The CDR3 spans 14 residues. The trim removed 1 base at V and 3 bases at J, leaving 2 bases unmatched. The DNA for the CDR3 is TGTGCCAGCAGTTTAGGACAGGGTTACTATGGCTACACCTTC. Its protein product is CASSLGQGYYGYTF.

For this clonotype: A read error may produce the germline difference seen at one junction end. The chain employs TRBV11-2 and TRBJ1-1; D is unclear. Germline loops: CDR1 SGHAT, CDR2 FQNNGV. CDR3 length: 16 amino acids. The CDR3, as DNA: TGCGCCAGCAGCCAAGATTTCTGGCCCCCGAACACTGAAGCTTTCTTT. Protein: CASSQDFWPPNTEAFF. The full variable domain, in which reference TRBV11-2 and TRBJ1-1 provide the parts outside the CDR3, is EAGVAQSPRYKIIEKRQSVAFWCNPISGHATLYWYQQILGQGPKLLIQFQNNGVVDDSQLPKDRFSAERLKGVDSTLKIQPAKLEDSAVYLCASSQDFWPPNTEAFFGQGTRLTVV.

This clonotype was detected a few times. The J gene is TRBJ1-1, the V gene TRBV20-1, with 8 bases fitting TRBD1. V gave up 0 bases and J gave up 6 bases; unmatched junction bases: 9. The germline V gene has CDR1 DFQATT and CDR2 SNEGSKA (reference sequence). The CDR3 contains 15 residues. In DNA, the CDR3 is TGCAGTGCTAGAGATTCAGGGGGCAGGATCGCTGAAGCTTTCTTT. It encodes CSARDSGGRIAEAFF.

The table lists this clonotype with a count of one. The V gene is TRBV19, the J gene TRBJ2-4; TRBD2 matches 12 bases. CDR3 length equals 16 residues. Per germline, CDR1 LNHDA and CDR2 SQIVND (reference sequence). Trimming cost V 7 bases and J 7 bases; bases outside gene matches: 11. This CDR3 is CASNHLAGGAENIQYF. CDR3 nucleotide sequence: TGTGCCAGTAACCATCTAGCGGGAGGGGCGGAGAACATTCAGTACTTC.

This clonotype has ten or more counts. The chain carries TRBV6-5 and TRBJ1-1; D is ambiguous. Trimming cost V 2 bases and J 2 bases, with 6 bases left between them. Germline values: CDR1 MNHEY, CDR2 SVGAGI. CDR3 length: 13 residues. The CDR3 bases are TGTGCCAGCAGTTACGGGGAAAACACTGAAGCTTTCTTT. Encoded protein: CASSYGENTEAFF.